These T cell receptor beta chains were read from a single sample in a study of T cell responses to AZD1222 COVID-19 vaccine. Clones were read by immunoSEQ multiplex PCR, and TCRdb kept only the in-frame ones, dropping some. The sample records 130,000 to 150,000 clones, roughly 90% being singletons. Sequenced material: peripheral blood, taken on day 0 of AZD1222 vaccination. These receptor sequences come from an adult in good health. CDR3s include the opening cysteine and the closing phenylalanine or tryptophan. The D gene is left open where the match is weak. Clone size is not always given. Where it is, it says once, few, many or a class for expanded clones.

clone_size	d_call	j_call	v_call	cdr3_aa	cdr3_nt
few	TRBD2	TRBJ2-1	TRBV20-1	CSASYGTSGSFGRSNEQFF	TGCAGTGCTAGTTATGGGACTAGCGGGAGTTTTGGCAGGTCAAATGAGCAGTTCTTC
NA	NA	TRBJ2-7	TRBV4-1	CASTQMPQGAVPYEQYF	TGCGCCAGCACCCAGATGCCCCAGGGTGCGGTGCCTTACGAGCAGTACTTC
NA	NA	TRBJ1-2	TRBV9	CASSVEAWTPNYGYTF	TGTGCCAGCAGCGTAGAAGCTTGGACACCTAACTATGGCTACACCTTC
NA	NA	TRBJ1-1	TRBV24-1	CATRARATNTEAFF	TGTGCCACCCGGGCGCGAGCAACGAACACTGAAGCTTTCTTT
once	NA	TRBJ1-2	TRBV21-1	CASSRDIRIPFGYTF	TGTGCCAGCAGCCGGGACATCCGGATTCCGTTTGGCTACACCTTC
NA	TRBD1	TRBJ2-1	TRBV18	CASSSSRQGNNEQFF	TGTGCCAGCTCATCGTCACGACAGGGGAACAATGAGCAGTTCTTC
NA	TRBD1	TRBJ2-7	TRBV10-2	CASSENRGLYEQYF	TGCGCCAGCAGTGAGAACAGGGGGTTGTACGAGCAGTACTTC
NA	TRBD1	TRBJ2-2	TRBV29-1	CSVMGQPTGELFF	TGCAGCGTGATGGGACAGCCCACCGGGGAGCTGTTTTTT
NA	NA	TRBJ1-2	TRBV10-3	CAISESGGGNYGYTF	TGTGCCATCAGTGAGTCGGGAGGGGGGAACTATGGCTACACCTTC
NA	TRBD2	TRBJ2-7	TRBV7-2	CASSLGGLAVPLYEQYF	TGTGCCAGCAGCTTAGGGGGACTAGCGGTTCCCTTATACGAGCAGTACTTC
once	NA	TRBJ1-1	TRBV2	CASSGRGGRTEAFF	TGTGCCAGCAGTGGACGGGGGGGAAGAACTGAAGCTTTCTTT